The rows below give T cell receptor beta chains drawn from one sample of a study of regulatory T cells in long-lasting Graves disease. TCRdb ran MiXCR on the multiplex PCR reads and lists one entry per CDR3 protein. The table includes 450,000 to 500,000 distinct CDR3 sequences, 15% to 20% detected once. These data are also associated with another study on T cells in Graves' hyperthyroidism and ophthalmopathy.

This sample comprised peripheral blood mononuclear cells (PBMCs), obtained at new diagnosis, from a patient treated with antithyroid drugs. Receptors were obtained from a man between 40 and 49 years old with Graves disease. Each CDR3 is given with its conserved first and last residue. The order of the fields is D gene, V gene, clone size, J gene, CDR3 length, CDR3 DNA, CDR3 protein. A D gene is named only where the DNA matches it firmly. The listing skips clone size in some rows; elsewhere it reads once, few, many or a size class.

D: -; V: TRBV2; size: many; J: TRBJ1-1; length: 13; DNA: TGTGCCAGCAGTGATTGGGAGAACACTGAAGCTTTCTTT; CDR3: CASSDWENTEAFF
D: -; V: TRBV30; size: many; J: TRBJ2-3; length: 14; DNA: TGTGCCTGGAGTCCACAACCCCTAGGGGATACGCAGTATTTT; CDR3: CAWSPQPLGDTQYF
D: -; V: TRBV3-1; size: many; J: TRBJ2-7; length: 12; DNA: TGTGCCAGCAGCCAAGAAAGGCAGCAGCAGTACTTC; CDR3: CASSQERQQQYF
D: TRBD1; V: TRBV19; size: -; J: TRBJ1-1; length: 14; DNA: TGTGCCAGTAGTGTGACAGGGTTTGCGACTGAAGCTTTCTTT; CDR3: CASSVTGFATEAFF
D: TRBD1; V: TRBV5-1; size: few; J: TRBJ2-6; length: 19; DNA: TGCGCCAGCAACAAGCAGACCGGGACAGCAAAATCTGGGGCCAACGTCCTGACTTTC; CDR3: CASNKQTGTAKSGANVLTF
D: -; V: TRBV5-1; size: many; J: TRBJ2-1; length: 13; DNA: TGCGCCAGCAGCTTGGTTGGACCCAATGAGCAGTTCTTC; CDR3: CASSLVGPNEQFF
D: TRBD1; V: TRBV2; size: many; J: TRBJ1-5; length: 13; DNA: TGTGCCAGCAGTCGGACAGGGGAGCAGCCCCAGCATTTT; CDR3: CASSRTGEQPQHF
D: TRBD1; V: TRBV28; size: few; J: TRBJ1-5; length: 15; DNA: TGTGCCAGCAGTCCGAGGACAGGGAACAATCAGCCCCAGCATTTT; CDR3: CASSPRTGNNQPQHF
D: -; V: TRBV18; size: -; J: TRBJ1-1; length: 14; DNA: TGTGCCAGCTCACATCGGGTATTTGACACTGAAGCTTTCTTT; CDR3: CASSHRVFDTEAFF
D: TRBD1; V: TRBV11-2; size: many; J: TRBJ2-1; length: 16; DNA: TGTGCCAGCAGCCCGCCGGGACAGGCCGTCTACAATGAGCAGTTCTTC; CDR3: CASSPPGQAVYNEQFF
D: -; V: TRBV11-1; size: many; J: TRBJ2-7; length: 15; DNA: TGTGCCAGCAGCTTTCGAGGGCCTGGGACGTACGAGCAGTACTTC; CDR3: CASSFRGPGTYEQYF
D: TRBD2; V: TRBV5-1; size: many; J: TRBJ2-7; length: 18; DNA: TGCGCCAGCAGCTTGCAGCTAGCGGGAGCGGGGTCCTCCTACGAGCAGTACTTC; CDR3: CASSLQLAGAGSSYEQYF
D: -; V: TRBV4-1; size: many; J: TRBJ1-5; length: 14; DNA: TGCGCCAGCAGCCAAGAGGGCGGCAATCAGCCCCAGCATTTT; CDR3: CASSQEGGNQPQHF
D: -; V: TRBV12-3/TRBV12-4; size: many; J: TRBJ1-1; length: 12; DNA: TGTGCCAGCAGCGTAGGGAACACTGAAGCTTTCTTT; CDR3: CASSVGNTEAFF
D: -; V: TRBV5-1; size: many; J: TRBJ2-7; length: 12; DNA: TGCGCCAGCAGCTTGGTGTCTCACGAGCAGTACTTC; CDR3: CASSLVSHEQYF
D: -; V: TRBV28; size: many; J: TRBJ2-7; length: 12; DNA: TGTGCCAGCAAGGAAGGAGTGTACGAGCAGTACTTC; CDR3: CASKEGVYEQYF
D: TRBD2; V: TRBV28; size: -; J: TRBJ2-7; length: 16; DNA: TGTGCCAGCAGCCCTGGGACTAGCGGGAGCCTGTACGAGCAGTACTTC; CDR3: CASSPGTSGSLYEQYF
D: TRBD2; V: TRBV7-3; size: -; J: TRBJ2-2; length: 16; DNA: TGTGCCAGCAGCTTAATGGCGGGAGCAAACACCGGGGAGCTGTTTTTT; CDR3: CASSLMAGANTGELFF
D: -; V: TRBV28; size: many; J: TRBJ1-2; length: 11; DNA: TGTGCCAGCAGTTGGAACTATGGCTACACCTTC; CDR3: CASSWNYGYTF
D: TRBD2; V: TRBV7-2; size: many; J: TRBJ2-5; length: 15; DNA: TGTGCCAGCAGCTCGTCGCTACTAGCGGGAGAGACCCAGTACTTC; CDR3: CASSSSLLAGETQYF
D: TRBD1; V: TRBV3-1; size: many; J: TRBJ1-5; length: 14; DNA: TGTGCCAGCAGCCGGACAGGGGAGGGACAGCCCCAGCATTTT; CDR3: CASSRTGEGQPQHF
D: TRBD2; V: TRBV29-1; size: many; J: TRBJ2-2; length: 15; DNA: TGCAGCGTTACTTTAGCGGGAGTCGGCACCGGGGAGCTGTTTTTT; CDR3: CSVTLAGVGTGELFF
D: TRBD2; V: TRBV11-2; size: -; J: TRBJ2-2; length: 16; DNA: TGTGCCAGCAGACCCGGACTAGCGGGAAAGGCCGGGGAGCTGTTTTTT; CDR3: CASRPGLAGKAGELFF
D: -; V: TRBV20-1; size: few; J: TRBJ1-1; length: 14; DNA: TGCAGTGCTAGAGATCGCTCTGCTCCTCAAGGAGCTTTCTTT; CDR3: CSARDRSAPQGAFF
D: -; V: TRBV3-1; size: many; J: TRBJ2-7; length: 14; DNA: TGTGCCAGCAGCCAATCTACGGGATCCTACGAGCAGTACTTC; CDR3: CASSQSTGSYEQYF
D: -; V: TRBV10-3; size: -; J: TRBJ2-2; length: 14; DNA: TGTGCCGGAGCCAGGGGTAAAAACACCAGGGAGCTGTTTTTT; CDR3: CAGARGKNTRELFF
D: TRBD1; V: TRBV4-1; size: -; J: TRBJ1-5; length: 17; DNA: TGCGCCAGCAGCCCACAATGGGGGACAGGCGAGGATACGCCCCAGCATTTT; CDR3: CASSPQWGTGEDTPQHF
D: -; V: TRBV5-1; size: many; J: TRBJ2-1; length: 12; DNA: TGCGCCAGCAGCAAAGCGGCCCCTGAGCAGTTCTTC; CDR3: CASSKAAPEQFF
D: -; V: TRBV6-1; size: few; J: TRBJ2-1; length: 16; DNA: TGTGCCAGCAGTGAAGCTTGGAAAGCGCTCTACAATGAGCAGTTCTTC; CDR3: CASSEAWKALYNEQFF
D: TRBD2; V: TRBV24-1; size: -; J: TRBJ2-5; length: 15; DNA: TGTGCCACCAGCCCCCGGGGGAGGGCCCAAGAGACCCAGTACTTC; CDR3: CATSPRGRAQETQYF
D: TRBD2; V: TRBV5-1; size: -; J: TRBJ2-3; length: 17; DNA: TGCGCCAGCAGCTCCGGGACTAGCGGGAGTCGGACAGATACGCAGTATTTT; CDR3: CASSSGTSGSRTDTQYF
D: TRBD2; V: TRBV7-2; size: many; J: TRBJ2-2; length: 17; DNA: TGTGCCAGCAGCGAGAGAAGCGGGAGACAGAGGGCCGGGGAGCTGTTTTTT; CDR3: CASSERSGRQRAGELFF
D: -; V: TRBV5-1; size: -; J: TRBJ1-5; length: 15; DNA: TGCGCCAGCAGCTTGTACGGGGGGGACAATCAGCCCCAGCATTTT; CDR3: CASSLYGGDNQPQHF
D: -; V: TRBV20-1; size: many; J: TRBJ2-1; length: 13; DNA: TGCAGTGCGAACCGACTAGGTTACAATGAGCAGTTCTTC; CDR3: CSANRLGYNEQFF
D: -; V: TRBV20-1; size: few; J: TRBJ1-2; length: 15; DNA: TGCAGTGCCCTCCCCGCAGAACGCGCGGACTATGGCTACACCTTC; CDR3: CSALPAERADYGYTF
D: TRBD2; V: TRBV20-1; size: -; J: TRBJ2-3; length: 15; DNA: TGCAGTGCTTTTAGGCTAGCGGGAGGCCCAGATACGCAGTATTTT; CDR3: CSAFRLAGGPDTQYF
D: TRBD2; V: TRBV4-2; size: few; J: TRBJ2-7; length: 16; DNA: TGTGCCAGCAGCCAAGCGGTAGCGGGAGGTGGGAACGAGCAGTACTTC; CDR3: CASSQAVAGGGNEQYF
D: TRBD2; V: TRBV3-1; size: -; J: TRBJ2-5; length: 14; DNA: TGTGCCAGCAGCCAGACTAGCGGGAGTAAGACCCAGTACTTC; CDR3: CASSQTSGSKTQYF
D: -; V: TRBV12-3/TRBV12-4; size: few; J: TRBJ2-4; length: 14; DNA: TGTGCCAGCAGTTTGAGGGGAAGCAAAAACATTCAGTACTTC; CDR3: CASSLRGSKNIQYF
D: -; V: TRBV7-2; size: many; J: TRBJ1-1; length: 12; DNA: TGTGCCAGCAGCTTTCTATCCGACGAAGCTTTCTTT; CDR3: CASSFLSDEAFF
D: -; V: TRBV20-1; size: -; J: TRBJ1-1; length: 15; DNA: TGCAGTGCTAAACTACCCCTAGGGGTCGAAACTGAAGCTTTCTTT; CDR3: CSAKLPLGVETEAFF
D: TRBD1; V: TRBV7-7; size: many; J: TRBJ2-7; length: 13; DNA: TGTGCTAGCAGCCGGGACAGGGGTTCCGAGCAGTACTTC; CDR3: CASSRDRGSEQYF
D: -; V: TRBV12-3/TRBV12-4; size: many; J: TRBJ2-7; length: 13; DNA: TGTGCCAGCAGTTTCGGGCAGCTAGCCGAGCAGTACTTC; CDR3: CASSFGQLAEQYF
D: TRBD1; V: TRBV28; size: many; J: TRBJ2-1; length: 15; DNA: TGTGCCAGCAGAGCCGGGACAGGGATGAACAATGAGCAGTTCTTC; CDR3: CASRAGTGMNNEQFF
D: TRBD1; V: TRBV20-1; size: many; J: TRBJ2-3; length: 12; DNA: TGCAGTGCTAGGGGGACAGTTTATACGCAGTATTTT; CDR3: CSARGTVYTQYF
D: -; V: TRBV2; size: many; J: TRBJ2-5; length: 14; DNA: TGTGCCAGCAGTGTACGAGGGTTGGGCGAGACCCAGTACTTC; CDR3: CASSVRGLGETQYF
D: -; V: TRBV2; size: many; J: TRBJ2-5; length: 14; DNA: TGTGCCAGCGTCAGGAGTAGCGGAGACCATTTCCAGTACTTC; CDR3: CASVRSSGDHFQYF
D: -; V: TRBV5-1; size: many; J: TRBJ2-1; length: 13; DNA: TGCGCCAGCAGGTCTTTGCAGGGTAATGAGCAGTTCTTC; CDR3: CASRSLQGNEQFF